Shown below are 32 T cell receptor beta chains from a single sample sequenced in a study of blood T cell repertoires in COVID-19. Using immunoSEQ multiplex PCR, the repertoire was profiled, and TCRdb retains in-frame clones only, with some absent. The repertoire has over 600,000 clones, more than 80% of them found once; the top ten carry about 0.24%. The sample was peripheral blood. The receptor set was obtained from a young woman with acute or convalescent COVID-19.

The chain is built from TRBV4-1 and TRBJ2-7; 7 bases fit TRBD1. V gave up 3 bases and J gave up 2 bases; unmatched junction bases: 7. The CDR3 is 15 residues long. Germline CDR1 and CDR2: MGHRA and YSYEKL. The CDR3 sequence is CASSHGTVLPYEQYF. CDR3 bases: TGCGCCAGCAGCCACGGGACAGTATTGCCCTACGAGCAGTACTTC.

This chain uses TRBV27 with TRBJ1-2; D gene uncertain. The V gene lost 5 bases and the J gene lost 8 bases, with 18 bases spanning the gap. In germline, CDR1 is MNHEY, CDR2 SMNVEV (reference sequence). This CDR3 is 14 amino acids long. CDR3 DNA sequence: TGTGCCAGCAGTCCCGGGAATCTAGGGAACGGCTACACCTTC. It translates to CASSPGNLGNGYTF.

The chain combines TRBV7-2 with TRBJ1-1, with 11 bases that match TRBD1. CDR3 length: 15 amino acids. Germline V gene lookup returns CDR1 SGHTA and CDR2 FQGNSA. V was pared by 3 bases and J by 5 bases, with 5 bases of the junction left unmatched. CDR3 nucleotide sequence: TGTGCCAGCAGCTTTCTGGGACAGGGGGGAACTGAAGCTTTCTTT. It specifies CASSFLGQGGTEAFF.

CDR3 sequence reads: CASSIVLGLLRTGELFF. The CDR3 DNA sequence: TGTGCCAGTAGTATAGTATTAGGACTACTGAGGACCGGGGAGCTGTTTTTT. V usage is TRBV19 and J usage is TRBJ2-2, with D possibly TRBD2 on 6 matching bases. CDR1 is LNHDA and CDR2 is SQIVND in the germline V gene (reference sequence). Trimming pared 1 base from V and 5 bases from J, leaving 17 bases between. The CDR3 has 17 amino acids.

This rearrangement joins TRBV27 to TRBJ1-2; 8 bases align to TRBD1. V was clipped by 6 bases and J by 7 bases; unmatched bases: 13. This CDR3 has 15 amino acids. Germline values: CDR1 MNHEY, CDR2 SMNVEV (reference sequence). This chain's CDR3 is CASRTWGRGPSGYTF. CDR3 sequence (DNA): TGTGCCAGCAGGACCTGGGGCAGGGGGCCAAGTGGCTACACCTTC.

The V call is TRBV9, the J call TRBJ2-2; D is perhaps TRBD1 (6 bases). Trimming shortened V by 5 bases and J by 1 base, and 12 bases separated the two germline ends. Germline values: CDR1 SGDLS, CDR2 YYNGEE. This CDR3 is 15 amino acids long. The CDR3 loop reads CASRKGHLNTGELFF. CDR3 coding DNA: TGTGCCAGCAGGAAGGGACACTTGAACACCGGGGAGCTGTTTTTT.

The chain employs TRBV9 and TRBJ1-6, with D possibly matching TRBD1 (6 bases). The V and J ends lost 3 bases and 7 bases respectively, with 17 bases between them. The CDR3 is made up of 16 amino acids. CDR1 and CDR2 (germline): SGDLS, YYNGEE. CDR3 in amino acids: CASSEGGGGANSPLHF. The CDR3 DNA reads TGTGCCAGCAGCGAGGGTGGGGGGGGCGCAAATTCACCCCTCCACTTT.

The J gene is TRBJ1-1, the V gene TRBV3-1 (or the pseudogene TRBV3-2), with D maybe TRBD1 (6 bases). Germline CDR1 is LGHDT and CDR2 is YNNKEL (reference sequence). Trimming took 5 bases from V and 0 from J, leaving 7 bases between them. The CDR3 contains 13 residues. CDR3 sequence: CASSRGLNTEAFF. CDR3 coding DNA: TGTGCCAGCAGCAGGGGGTTGAACACTGAAGCTTTCTTT.

The rearrangement joins TRBV5-1 to TRBJ1-1; maybe TRBD1 (5 bases). CDR3 length: 15 residues. Trimming pared 4 bases from V and 4 bases from J, leaving 17 bases between. CDR1 SGHRS and CDR2 YFSETQ come from the germline V gene. The CDR3 reads CASSLQLGGGTEAFF. The DNA for the CDR3 is TGCGCCAGCAGCCTGCAACTTGGGGGAGGCACTGAAGCTTTCTTT.

The J gene is TRBJ2-5, the V gene TRBV5-1, with D perhaps matching TRBD2 (6 bases). The CDR3 contains 16 residues. Trimming shortened V by 1 base and J by 2 bases, and 15 bases separated the two germline ends. Germline CDR1 SGHRS, CDR2 YFSETQ. CDR3 nucleotides: TGCGCCAGCAGCTTGTCGTTGAATGGGGGGCAAGAGACCCAGTACTTC. Its translation: CASSLSLNGGQETQYF.

This clone is a singleton in its sample. V and J are TRBV7-9 and TRBJ2-3; a weak D match, TRBD1 (5 bases). In germline, CDR1 is SEHNR, CDR2 FQNEAQ (reference sequence). The V gene lost 5 bases and the J gene lost 4 bases, with 22 bases spanning the gap. The CDR3 is made up of 17 amino acids. This CDR3 is CASSLPSRGLASDTQYF. The CDR3 DNA reads as TGTGCCAGCAGCCTCCCCTCTAGGGGCTTGGCGTCAGATACGCAGTATTTT.

The V gene is TRBV7-9, the J gene TRBJ1-1; D gene unclear. Between the trimmed V and J ends, which lost 2 bases and 7 bases, there was a span of 11 bases. The CDR3 sequence is 13 residues long. Looked up from germline, CDR1 is SEHNR and CDR2 is FQNEAQ (reference sequence). The CDR3 sequence: CASSLTQGLEAFF. The DNA of the CDR3 is TGTGCCAGCAGCTTAACTCAAGGACTTGAAGCTTTCTTT.

This clone was found a few times. The rearrangement uses TRBV19 and TRBJ1-1; D remains ambiguous. Trimming stripped 0 bases from V and 1 base from J, with 12 bases between. Germline V CDR1 and CDR2: LNHDA, SQIVND (reference sequence). CDR3 length: 16 residues. This CDR3 reads CASSIELGSTNTEAFF. The CDR3 DNA reads as TGTGCCAGTAGTATAGAACTCGGGTCTACGAACACTGAAGCTTTCTTT.

The V call is TRBV10-3, the J call TRBJ1-2; 7 nucleotides agree with TRBD1. The CDR3 runs to 12 residues. Germline V gene sequence: CDR1 ENHRY, CDR2 SYGVKD. V shed 10 bases, J shed 7 bases, and the junction held 9 bases outside the gene matches. The CDR3 coding sequence is TGTGCCACCGAGGGGACAGTAGGTGGCTACACCTTC. Protein: CATEGTVGGYTF.

The V call is TRBV5-6, the J call TRBJ1-1; TRBD1 matches at 12 bases. Trimming cost V 3 bases and J 10 bases; bases outside gene matches: 7. The CDR3 spans 14 residues. Germline values: CDR1 SGHDT, CDR2 YYEEEE. The CDR3: CASSSGTGGLGAFF. The CDR3 DNA sequence: TGTGCCAGCAGCTCCGGGACAGGGGGCCTGGGAGCTTTCTTT.

Concerning this clone: Other DNA variants within this sample encode the same CDR3. This chain links TRBV2 with TRBJ1-1; D unclear. Germline CDR1 reads SNHLY; CDR2 reads FYNNEI. The CDR3 has 13 residues. V was cut by 3 bases and J by 2 bases, with 7 bases left in between. The CDR3 region has the DNA TGTGCCAGCAGTGAGGGCAGAAACACTGAAGCTTTCTTT. It codes for CASSEGRNTEAFF.

The rearrangement uses TRBV6-6 and TRBJ1-2, with a tentative D call TRBD1 (5 bases). The CDR3 runs 13 residues. The germline V gene encodes CDR1 MNHNY and CDR2 SVGAGI (reference sequence). V lost 10 bases and J lost 2, with 14 bases in between. The CDR3 spells CATADRQNYGYTF. The CDR3 region has the DNA TGTGCCACCGCCGACAGACAGAACTATGGCTACACCTTC.

The chain combines TRBV7-2 with TRBJ1-1; 7 bases fit TRBD1. This CDR3 has 14 amino acids. Germline trimming cut 5 bases from V and 3 bases from J; bases unmatched to any gene: 6. Germline assignment: CDR1 SGHTA and CDR2 FQGNSA. CDR3 sequence reads: CASSPGQQYTEAFF. CDR3 nucleotides: TGTGCCAGCAGCCCGGGACAGCAATACACTGAAGCTTTCTTT.

V gene TRBV6-5 combines with J gene TRBJ1-2, with 8 bases lining up with TRBD1. V gave up 9 bases and J gave up 2 bases; unmatched junction bases: 2. CDR3 length: 12 residues. Germline loops: CDR1 MNHEY, CDR2 SVGAGI. In nucleotides, the CDR3 is TGTGCCAGTAGACAGGGGAACTATGGCTACACCTTC. This sequence encodes CASRQGNYGYTF.

V and J are TRBV6-4 and TRBJ2-4, with D perhaps matching TRBD2 (7 bases). Germline CDR1 is MRHNA and CDR2 is SNTAGT. This CDR3 comprises 14 residues. V lost 2 bases and J 8 bases, leaving 13 bases between the germline ends. The CDR3 DNA reads TGTGCCAGCAGTGACGGGGGGGCCGGGGACATTCAGTACTTC. Its translation: CASSDGGAGDIQYF.

The CDR3 loop is CASSYSGTGDGGYTF. DNA for the CDR3: TGTGCCAGCAGTTACTCCGGGACAGGGGACGGCGGCTACACCTTC. This sequence joins TRBV6-5 and TRBJ1-2, with 10 nucleotides matching TRBD1. The CDR3 runs to 15 residues. The V segment lost 0 bases and the J segment 8 bases; nucleotides outside the gene matches: 6. The germline CDR1 and CDR2 sequences are MNHEY and SVGAGI.

The chain uses TRBV5-1 and TRBJ1-1; no clear D. The CDR3 covers 13 residues. The ends were cut back, 6 bases at V and 0 bases at J, with 9 bases in the middle. CDR1 is SGHRS and CDR2 is YFSETQ in the germline V gene. This CDR3 reads CASTADMNTEAFF. CDR3 DNA sequence: TGCGCCAGCACCGCAGACATGAACACTGAAGCTTTCTTT.

The chain is built from TRBV5-1 and TRBJ1-2; D not certain. The ends were cut back, 1 base at V and 6 bases at J, with 13 bases in the middle. The CDR3 has 14 residues. Per the germline V gene, CDR1 is SGHRS and CDR2 is YFSETQ. CDR3 residues: CASSLTAGTHGYTF. DNA for the CDR3: TGCGCCAGCAGCTTGACCGCAGGCACCCATGGCTACACCTTC.

This clone was seen a handful of times. The chain couples TRBV19 to TRBJ1-5; 11 bases are a match to TRBD1. Germline trimming cut 5 bases from V and 6 bases from J; bases unmatched to any gene: 6. The CDR3 contains 15 residues. The V gene's germline CDR1 is LNHDA and CDR2 SQIVND (reference sequence). The CDR3, as DNA: TGTGCCAGTAGTCCCGGGACAGGGGGTGGTCAGCCCCAGCATTTT. Encoded protein: CASSPGTGGGQPQHF.

The CDR3: CASSYRTVTGELFF. CDR3 in DNA: TGTGCCAGCAGTTACAGAACGGTTACCGGGGAGCTGTTTTTT. J is TRBJ2-2 and V is TRBV6-5; D gene uncertain. CDR1 is MNHEY and CDR2 is SVGAGI in the germline V gene. V lost 2 bases and J 5 bases, leaving 9 bases between the germline ends. The CDR3 is 14 residues long.

The chain couples TRBV4-3 to TRBJ1-5; D ambiguous. Per the germline V gene, CDR1 is LGHNA and CDR2 is YSLEER. The CDR3 sequence is 14 residues long. V shed 0 bases and J shed 5 bases, with 8 bases lying between them. The CDR3 nucleotides read TGCGCCAGCAGCCAAGAGTGGAGCGATCAGCCCCAGCATTTT. This codes for CASSQEWSDQPQHF.

J is TRBJ1-6 and V is TRBV5-5, with 7 positions matching TRBD1. Per the germline V gene, CDR1 is SGHKS and CDR2 is YYEKEE (reference sequence). This CDR3 is built from 17 residues. After removal of 4 bases from V and 0 bases from J, the junction contained 7 bases not matched to a gene. The CDR3 sequence: CASSVLQGFSYNSPLHF. The CDR3, as DNA: TGTGCCAGCAGCGTATTACAGGGGTTCTCCTATAATTCACCCCTCCACTTT.

This clone was seen once. In the same sample, other DNA sequences code for this CDR3. CDR3 nucleotides: TGCAGCGTTGTAAAGAACACTGAAGCTTTCTTT. Protein: CSVVKNTEAFF. J is TRBJ1-1 and V is TRBV29-1; D is unclear. V was pared by 4 bases and J by 1 base, with 4 bases between. This CDR3 has 11 residues. Germline CDR1 SQVTM, CDR2 ANQGSEA. The full variable domain, completed using reference TRBV29-1 and TRBJ1-1, is SAVISQKPSRDICQRGTSLTIQCQVDSQVTMMFWYRQQPGQSLTLIATANQGSEATYESGFVIDKFPISRPNLTFSTLTVSNMSPEDSSIYLCSVVKNTEAFFGQGTRLTVV.

This chain uses TRBV4-3 with TRBJ2-7, with 7 bases fitting TRBD1. The CDR3 extends over 14 amino acids. The germline gives CDR1 LGHNA, CDR2 YSLEER. The V gene end was trimmed by 5 bases and the J gene end by 2 bases; junction bases not matched to a gene: 6. The DNA for the CDR3 is TGCGCCAGCAGCTTGGGACAGAACCCCTACGAGCAGTACTTC. This gives the protein CASSLGQNPYEQYF.

This sequence joins TRBV9 and TRBJ2-3; 9 nucleotides match TRBD2. The V gene's germline CDR1 is SGDLS and CDR2 YYNGEE. CDR3 size: 15 residues. V was pared by 3 bases and J by 4 bases, with 6 bases of the junction left unmatched. The CDR3 sequence is CASSALAGSADTQYF. The CDR3 DNA sequence: TGTGCCAGCAGCGCCCTAGCGGGGAGCGCAGATACGCAGTATTTT.

J is TRBJ2-3 and V is TRBV3-1 (or the pseudogene TRBV3-2); 8 positions match TRBD2. The CDR3 extends over 19 amino acids. The germline V gene has CDR1 LGHDT and CDR2 YNNKEL (reference sequence). The V gene end was trimmed by 0 bases and the J gene end by 2 bases; junction bases not matched to a gene: 13. The CDR3 reads CASSQDSEGLASPTDTQYF. DNA of the CDR3: TGTGCCAGCAGCCAAGACTCCGAAGGACTAGCCTCCCCCACAGATACGCAGTATTTT.

CDR3 protein: CATSDLAPDSPYNEQFF. The CDR3 DNA is TGTGCCACCAGTGACCTAGCGCCTGACTCCCCCTACAATGAGCAGTTCTTC. The chain carries TRBV24-1 and TRBJ2-1, with D possibly TRBD2 on 6 matching bases. This CDR3 contains 17 residues. V was shortened by 4 bases and J by 2 bases, with 17 bases between the two germline ends. CDR1 KGHDR and CDR2 SFDVKD come from the germline V gene.